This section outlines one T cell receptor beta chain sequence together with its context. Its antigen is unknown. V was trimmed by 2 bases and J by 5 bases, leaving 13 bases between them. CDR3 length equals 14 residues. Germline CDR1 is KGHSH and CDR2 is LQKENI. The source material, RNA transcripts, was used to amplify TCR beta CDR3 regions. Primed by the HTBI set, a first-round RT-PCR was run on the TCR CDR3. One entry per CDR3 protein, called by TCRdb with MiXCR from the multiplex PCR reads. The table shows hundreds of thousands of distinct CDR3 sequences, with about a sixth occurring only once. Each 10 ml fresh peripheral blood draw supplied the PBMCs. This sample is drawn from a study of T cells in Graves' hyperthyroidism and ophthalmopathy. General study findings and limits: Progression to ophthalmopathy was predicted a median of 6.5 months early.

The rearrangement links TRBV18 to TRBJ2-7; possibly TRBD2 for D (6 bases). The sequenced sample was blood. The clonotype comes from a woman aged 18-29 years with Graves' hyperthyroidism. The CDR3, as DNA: TGTGCCAGCTCACCAGGAGGGTCTTTCCACGAGCAGTACTTC. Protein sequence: CASSPGGSFHEQYF.